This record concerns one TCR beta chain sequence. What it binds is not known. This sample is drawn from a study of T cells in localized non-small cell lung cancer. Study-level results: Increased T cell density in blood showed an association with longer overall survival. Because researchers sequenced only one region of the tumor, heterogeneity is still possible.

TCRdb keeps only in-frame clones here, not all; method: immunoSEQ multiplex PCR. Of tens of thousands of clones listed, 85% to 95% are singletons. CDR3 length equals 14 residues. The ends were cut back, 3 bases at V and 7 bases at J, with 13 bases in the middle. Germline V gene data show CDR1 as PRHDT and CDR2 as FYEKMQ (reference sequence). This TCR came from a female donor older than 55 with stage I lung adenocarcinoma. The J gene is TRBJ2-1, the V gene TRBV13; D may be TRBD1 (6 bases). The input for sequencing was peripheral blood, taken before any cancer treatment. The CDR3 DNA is TGTGCCAGCAGCTTGAGGGGGAGACTAAATGAGCAGTTCTTC. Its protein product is CASSLRGRLNEQFF.